A single sample is the source of the 13 T cell receptor beta chains below, sequenced in a study of regulatory T cells in long-lasting Graves disease. The time point here: persistent/refractory GD, antithyroid drugs over 5 years with positive TRAb. The TCR library was made from RNA extracted from PBMCs. CDR3 regions were amplified by Arm-PCR using iRepertoire HTBI primers to build TCR beta libraries. TCRdb used MiXCR to reprocess the multiplex PCR reads, holding one entry per CDR3 protein. The sample lists almost 350,000 distinct CDR3 sequences; around 20% were seen once. Sequencing used peripheral blood mononuclear cells (PBMCs), obtained when the disease was refractory, from a patient treated with antithyroid drugs. Receptors originate from a female donor with Graves disease.

The CDR3 loop is CASSQQTTYEQYF. CDR3 nucleotide sequence: TGTGCCAGCAGCCAGCAGACTACCTACGAGCAGTACTTC. V usage is TRBV3-1 and J usage is TRBJ2-7, with D possibly being TRBD2 (5 bases). The V gene's germline CDR1 is LGHDT and CDR2 YNNKEL (reference sequence). Trimming took 3 bases from V and 2 from J, leaving 8 bases between them. The CDR3 runs to 13 residues.

The V and J genes are TRBV3-1 and TRBJ2-7; D assignment may be TRBD1 or TRBD2 (5 bases each). V was clipped by 1 base and J by 2 bases, with 9 bases between them. CDR1 is LGHDT and CDR2 is YNNKEL in the germline V gene (reference sequence). The CDR3 covers 14 residues. The CDR3 here is CASSQVEGTYEQYF. DNA of the CDR3: TGTGCCAGCAGCCAAGTAGAGGGGACCTACGAGCAGTACTTC.

This clonotype has a count of ten or more. The rearrangement uses TRBV3-1 and TRBJ2-7; TRBD1 might be the D (6 bases). The V gene lost 8 bases and the J gene lost 2 bases, with 13 bases spanning the gap. Germline lookup yields CDR1 LGHDT and CDR2 YNNKEL (reference sequence). The CDR3 sequence is 13 residues long. CDR3 sequence reads: CASSGQTPYEQYF. The CDR3 bases are TGTGCCAGCTCCGGACAGACTCCCTACGAGCAGTACTTC.

This rearrangement joins TRBV11-2 to TRBJ2-7; 7 bases agree with TRBD1. The CDR3 has 18 residues. The ends lost 0 bases at V and 0 bases at J; junction bases unmatched: 11. CDR1 is SGHAT and CDR2 is FQNNGV in the germline V gene. The CDR3 sequence is CASSLDLFGTANSYEQYF. DNA of the CDR3: TGTGCCAGCAGCTTAGATCTGTTCGGGACAGCAAACTCCTACGAGCAGTACTTC.

At least ten counts were recorded for this clonotype. The chain carries TRBV15 and TRBJ1-1; D call uncertain. The V gene's germline CDR1 is LNHNV and CDR2 YYDKDF (reference sequence). Trimming stripped 1 base from V and 2 bases from J, with 2 bases between. The CDR3 totals 12 residues. DNA of the CDR3: TGTGCCACCAGCAGAGGTAACACTGAAGCTTTCTTT. This gives the protein CATSRGNTEAFF.

The rearrangement joins TRBV7-8 to TRBJ1-1; D gene uncertain. The V and J ends lost 0 bases and 5 bases respectively, with 10 bases between them. The CDR3 is 14 residues long. The germline gives CDR1 SGHVS, CDR2 FQNEAQ. CDR3 nucleotides: TGTGCCAGCAGCTTAGCCTGGGCCAAGACTGAAGCTTTCTTT. Translating gives CASSLAWAKTEAFF.

The chain combines TRBV6-1 with TRBJ1-2; D is ambiguous. Germline V gene sequence: CDR1 MNHNS, CDR2 SASEGT. Between the trimmed V and J ends, which lost 4 bases and 8 bases, there was a span of 11 bases. CDR3 length equals 12 residues. CDR3 DNA: TGTGCCAGCAGTGGACCGTCGGAGGGCTACACCTTC. Encoded protein: CASSGPSEGYTF.

This clonotype was recorded many times. V gene TRBV14 combines with J gene TRBJ2-7, with 7 bases matching TRBD2. V was pared by 4 bases and J by 6 bases, with 12 bases of the junction left unmatched. Germline V gives CDR1 SGHDN, CDR2 FVKESK. This CDR3 comprises 15 residues. The CDR3 reads CASSPTGGRVSEQYF. The CDR3 DNA follows: TGTGCCAGCAGCCCAACGGGGGGAAGGGTTAGCGAGCAGTACTTC.

This clonotype was seen repeatedly, ten times or more. The V call is TRBV27, the J call TRBJ1-5; D gene ambiguous. The germline CDR1 and CDR2 sequences are MNHEY and SMNVEV (reference sequence). V lost 5 bases and J lost 4, with 12 bases in between. There are 14 residues in the CDR3. The CDR3 is CASSPRARNQPQHF. The CDR3 DNA sequence: TGTGCCAGCAGTCCCCGGGCCCGAAATCAGCCCCAGCATTTT.

V gene TRBV28 combines with J gene TRBJ1-1; perhaps TRBD1 as D (5 bases). V was pared by 6 bases and J by 10 bases, with 21 bases between. The CDR3 is 14 residues long. Germline V CDR1 and CDR2: MDHEN, SYDVKM. The CDR3 spells CASSLAGGLGGAFF. CDR3 bases: TGTGCCAGCAGCTTGGCGGGAGGTTTGGGGGGAGCTTTCTTT.

This clonotype was observed a handful of times. This chain uses TRBV4-2 with TRBJ1-1; no definite D call. V was pared by 2 bases and J by 4 bases, with 14 bases between. The germline gives CDR1 LGHNA, CDR2 YNFKEQ. The CDR3 consists of 15 residues. The CDR3 coding sequence is TGTGCCAGCAGCCAATCAAATCTCGGGCCCACTGAAGCTTTCTTT. Amino acids: CASSQSNLGPTEAFF.

This chain joins TRBV30 and TRBJ2-6, with D possibly being TRBD2 (5 bases). Germline V gene data show CDR1 as GTSNPN and CDR2 as SVGIG (reference sequence). Trimming took off 8 bases at V and 0 bases at J, with 23 bases between the two ends. The CDR3 totals 18 residues. The CDR3 DNA follows: TGTGCCGCTTCCCCCGGGATAACAACGTTCTCTGGGGCCAACGTCCTGACTTTC. It specifies CAASPGITTFSGANVLTF.

J is TRBJ2-7 and V is TRBV5-5; TRBD1 matches 8 bases. Germline CDR1 SGHKS, CDR2 YYEKEE (reference sequence). The CDR3 runs 14 residues. J gave up 5 bases and V 0 bases, and 4 bases lay outside the gene matches. CDR3 DNA: TGTGCCAGCAGCTTGGTTGCAGGGGGCCACGAGCAGTACTTC. Protein: CASSLVAGGHEQYF.